This passage covers 31 T cell receptor beta chains from one sample sequenced in a study of T cells in Graves' hyperthyroidism and ophthalmopathy. TCR beta CDR3 sequences were amplified from RNA transcripts. First-round RT-PCR targeting the TCR CDR3 was performed with the HTBI primer set. TCRdb re-derived calls from the multiplex PCR reads in MiXCR, one entry per CDR3 protein. The table shows some 510,000 distinct CDR3 sequences, with about a fifth occurring only once. Sequencing used blood. These receptors were taken from a man aged 18 to 30 with Graves' hyperthyroidism.

This clonotype was seen just once. The J gene is TRBJ1-2, the V gene TRBV24-1, with D perhaps matching TRBD1 (6 bases). In germline, CDR1 is KGHDR, CDR2 SFDVKD. There are 15 residues in the CDR3. Trimming shortened V by 3 bases and J by 2 bases, and 12 bases separated the two germline ends. The CDR3 reads CATSDATGRNYGYTF. CDR3 nucleotide sequence: TGTGCCACCAGTGATGCAACAGGGAGGAACTATGGCTACACCTTC.

This clonotype has ten or more counts. The chain links TRBV3-1 to TRBJ1-2; D remains unclear. The CDR3 is 15 amino acids. The germline gives CDR1 LGHDT, CDR2 YNNKEL (reference sequence). The V end lost 0 bases, the J end lost 10 bases, and 18 bases lay between the germline ends. CDR3 protein: CASSQERSISRDYTF. The CDR3 region has the DNA TGTGCCAGCAGCCAAGAAAGGTCGATCTCACGTGACTACACCTTC.

This clonotype was picked up many times. The gene calls are TRBV28 and TRBJ2-5, with D hard to call. CDR3 length equals 11 residues. Germline CDR1 is MDHEN and CDR2 is SYDVKM. The CDR3 is CGASSFETQYF. For the CDR3, the DNA is TGTGGGGCAAGTAGTTTTGAGACCCAGTACTTC.

There are many counts of this clonotype. The chain employs TRBV7-8 and TRBJ1-3; D uncertain. Germline V gene data show CDR1 as SGHVS and CDR2 as FQNEAQ. Trimming pared 6 bases from V and 0 bases from J, leaving 15 bases between. The CDR3 has 16 residues. CDR3: CASSQPWTDSGNTIYF. The CDR3 DNA sequence: TGTGCCAGCAGTCAACCCTGGACGGACTCTGGAAACACCATATATTTT.

This clonotype came up many times. J is TRBJ2-5 and V is TRBV7-8; D gene unclear. Trimming left V 1 base short and J 5 bases short, with 11 bases between. The CDR3 totals 14 residues. Germline lookup yields CDR1 SGHVS and CDR2 FQNEAQ. CDR3 sequence reads: CASSLGYSFETQYF. The CDR3 DNA reads TGTGCCAGCAGCTTAGGTTATTCCTTTGAGACCCAGTACTTC.

In its sample, this clonotype was seen a few times. The V and J genes are TRBV18 and TRBJ2-7, with TRBD1 identical over 7 bases. With V trimmed by 6 bases and J by 3 bases, 17 bases remained unmatched. Per germline, CDR1 KGHSH and CDR2 LQKENI. The CDR3 contains 17 residues. In DNA, the CDR3 is TGTGCCAGCTCTCCCGCTGACAGGGCCGCTAGGAGCTACGAGCAGTACTTC. Translation: CASSPADRAARSYEQYF.

Only a few counts were recorded for this clonotype. This chain links TRBV19 with TRBJ1-5, with D uncertain. The germline gives CDR1 LNHDA, CDR2 SQIVND (reference sequence). Trimming took off 8 bases at V and 7 bases at J, with 15 bases between the two ends. The CDR3 has 13 amino acids. The CDR3 sequence is CASATWMGQPQHF. Here the CDR3 DNA reads TGTGCCAGTGCCACATGGATGGGGCAGCCCCAGCATTTT.

The table lists this clonotype with many counts. The chain carries TRBV7-2 and TRBJ1-3; the D gene is possibly TRBD1 (5 bases). CDR3 length: 14 amino acids. Germline CDR1 reads SGHTA; CDR2 reads FQGNSA. Trimming removed 5 bases at V and 0 bases at J, with 8 bases between. CDR3 region: CASSRDSSGNTIYF. The CDR3 DNA reads TGTGCCAGCAGCCGAGACAGCTCTGGAAACACCATATATTTT.

In this sample, this clonotype turned up a few times. Given the absence of the conserved phenylalanine or tryptophan at the CDR3 end, a read error is likely. This sequence joins TRBV12-3 or TRBV12-4 and TRBJ1-1; D gene unclear. V lost 6 bases and J lost 1, with 9 bases in between. The CDR3 has 13 amino acids. Here the CDR3 reads CASSLTENTEAFL. The DNA for the CDR3 is TGTGCCAGCAGCCTGACGGAGAACACTGAAGCTTTCCTT.

This clonotype was found many times. V usage is TRBV30 and J usage is TRBJ2-6; D may be TRBD1 or TRBD2 (5 bases each). This CDR3 is 14 amino acids long. The ends were cut back, 2 bases at V and 2 bases at J, with 7 bases in the middle. CDR1 is GTSNPN, CDR2 SVGIG, per germline (reference sequence). The CDR3 is CAWSRGAGANVLTF. The CDR3 DNA reads as TGTGCCTGGAGTAGAGGGGCTGGGGCCAACGTCCTGACTTTC.

This chain links TRBV19 with TRBJ1-1; D is ambiguous. The ends were cut back, 5 bases at V and 4 bases at J, with 11 bases in the middle. The CDR3 extends over 13 amino acids. The germline gives CDR1 LNHDA, CDR2 SQIVND (reference sequence). Written as DNA, the CDR3 is TGTGCCAGTAGTTTAATGGTGGCCACTGAAGCTTTCTTT. Amino acid sequence: CASSLMVATEAFF.

This clonotype was seen at least ten times. The V and J genes are TRBV10-2 and TRBJ2-7; TRBD2 agrees at 7 bases. Unmatched junction bases numbered 1, after V lost 8 bases and J lost 3 bases. CDR1 WSHSY and CDR2 SAAADI come from the germline V gene. This CDR3 contains 11 residues. The CDR3 protein is CASGGGYEQYF. The CDR3 DNA reads as TGCGCCAGCGGGGGGGGCTACGAGCAGTACTTC.

This clonotype was found a few times. The chain recombines TRBV12-3 or TRBV12-4 with TRBJ1-1, with D unresolved. Trimming removed 4 bases from V and 6 bases from J, with 9 bases in between. The CDR3 runs 12 residues. CDR3 sequence: CASSYAGSEAFF. DNA for the CDR3: TGTGCCAGCAGTTATGCAGGATCTGAAGCTTTCTTT.

The chain has TRBV10-2 and TRBJ2-7; 13 bases fit TRBD2. This CDR3 spans 17 amino acids. Trimming cost V 5 bases and J 3 bases; bases outside gene matches: 10. CDR1 and CDR2 from the germline V gene are WSHSY and SAAADI. CDR3 residues: CASSPGLAGRRGYEQYF. The CDR3 DNA reads as TGCGCCAGCAGTCCGGGACTAGCGGGAAGAAGAGGCTACGAGCAGTACTTC.

This clonotype appeared many times. The J gene is TRBJ1-5, the V gene TRBV28, with D perhaps matching TRBD1 (5 bases). Germline V CDR1 and CDR2: MDHEN, SYDVKM. This CDR3 is built from 15 residues. Trimming took off 6 bases at V and 0 bases at J, with 12 bases between the two ends. CDR3 nucleotides: TGTGCCAGCAGGGGGGGGAGTCTTAGCAATCAGCCCCAGCATTTT. As protein: CASRGGSLSNQPQHF. Supplemented by reference TRBV28 and TRBJ1-5, the full variable domain reads DVKVTQSSRYLVKRTGEKVFLECVQDMDHENMFWYRQDPGLGLRLIYFSYDVKMKEKGDIPEGYSVSREKKERFSLILESASTNQTSMYLCASRGGSLSNQPQHFGDGTRLSIL.

This clonotype has a count of ten or more. The chain carries TRBV25-1 and TRBJ2-7, with a possible D match to TRBD2 (6 bases). The V end lost 2 bases, the J end lost 2 bases, and 10 bases lay between the germline ends. Germline CDR1 reads MGHDK; CDR2 reads SYGVNS. The CDR3 is 14 residues long. CDR3 amino acids: CASSEAGFAYEQYF. CDR3 bases: TGTGCCAGCAGTGAAGCGGGGTTCGCCTACGAGCAGTACTTC.

This clonotype was counted many times. The rearrangement joins TRBV6-1 to TRBJ1-1, with TRBD1 as a possible D gene (5 bases). This CDR3 is built from 13 residues. The V gene lost 6 bases and the J gene lost 4 bases, with 12 bases spanning the gap. In germline, CDR1 is MNHNS, CDR2 SASEGT. Written as DNA, the CDR3 is TGTGCCAGCAGGGCGGGGGGAGGCACTGAAGCTTTCTTT. This encodes CASRAGGGTEAFF.

This clonotype was found many times. The V gene is TRBV7-2, the J gene TRBJ2-2, with a possible D match to TRBD1 (6 bases). The V gene lost 4 bases and the J gene lost 7 bases, with 19 bases spanning the gap. The CDR3 has 16 residues. CDR1 SGHTA and CDR2 FQGNSA come from the germline V gene. CDR3 loop: CASSYFGQFQDGELFF. CDR3 nucleotides: TGTGCCAGCAGCTACTTCGGACAGTTTCAGGACGGGGAGCTGTTTTTT.

This clonotype was detected many times. The CDR3 protein is CASSDSGTGPYGYTF. CDR3 nucleotides: TGTGCCAGCAGTGACTCCGGGACAGGGCCATACGGCTACACCTTC. This chain uses TRBV6-4 with TRBJ1-2; 9 positions match TRBD1. This CDR3 spans 15 amino acids. The V gene end was trimmed by 0 bases and the J gene end by 8 bases; junction bases not matched to a gene: 7. The germline gives CDR1 MRHNA, CDR2 SNTAGT.

This clonotype was counted ten times or more. The gene calls are TRBV4-1 and TRBJ1-5; no definite D call. The V and J ends lost 0 bases and 2 bases respectively, with 11 bases between them. Germline-derived CDR1 and CDR2 are MGHRA and YSYEKL. This CDR3 is 16 amino acids long. The CDR3 loop reads CASSQDGGIGNQPQHF. CDR3 DNA: TGCGCCAGCAGCCAAGATGGAGGGATAGGCAATCAGCCCCAGCATTTT.

This clonotype was detected ten times or more. This sequence joins TRBV28 and TRBJ2-7; D call uncertain. Trimming removed 10 bases from V and 6 bases from J, with 13 bases in between. Germline lookup yields CDR1 MDHEN and CDR2 SYDVKM. CDR3 length: 11 amino acids. The CDR3 nucleotides read TGTGCCAATACCCAGTCGGGCGAGCAGTACTTC. This sequence encodes CANTQSGEQYF. The complete variable domain, with remaining parts taken from reference TRBV28 and TRBJ2-7, reads DVKVTQSSRYLVKRTGEKVFLECVQDMDHENMFWYRQDPGLGLRLIYFSYDVKMKEKGDIPEGYSVSREKKERFSLILESASTNQTSMYLCANTQSGEQYFGPGTRLTVT.

This clonotype was observed at least ten times. The gene calls are TRBV12-3 or TRBV12-4 and TRBJ1-1; maybe TRBD1 (6 bases). Trimming removed 5 bases from V and 1 base from J, with 23 bases in between. The CDR3 has 18 residues. CDR3 DNA sequence: TGTGCCAGCAGTCTCCTGCTCGTCCGGGACAATCGGAACACTGAAGCTTTCTTT. Protein: CASSLLLVRDNRNTEAFF.

This clonotype was observed a few times. This could be a read error, since a much larger clone is one nucleotide away. This sequence joins TRBV12-3 or TRBV12-4 and TRBJ2-2; the D call may be TRBD1 or TRBD2 (5 bases each). V was trimmed by 4 bases and J by 8 bases, leaving 14 bases between them. The CDR3 runs to 14 residues. The CDR3 nucleotides are TGTGCCAGCAGTTCTGGGGACCCCTGGGGGGAGCTGTTTTTT. Amino acids: CASSSGDPWGELFF.

Only one count was recorded for this clonotype. This may stem from a read error, because a much larger clone lies one nucleotide away. The CDR3 loop reads CASSYSVYTGETQYF. CDR3 DNA sequence: TGTGCCAGCAGTTACTCAGTCTACACCGGGGAGACCCAGTACTTC. V usage is TRBV6-2 or TRBV6-3 and J usage is TRBJ2-5, with D unresolved. CDR1 MNHEY and CDR2 SVGEGT come from the germline V gene. The V gene lost 0 bases and the J gene lost 5 bases, with 13 bases spanning the gap. The CDR3 sequence is 15 residues long.

This clonotype was seen at least ten times. The chain carries TRBV11-2 and TRBJ2-5; the match to TRBD2 covers 7 bases. This CDR3 has 16 residues. After removal of 1 base from V and 2 bases from J, the junction contained 7 bases not matched to a gene. The germline V gene encodes CDR1 SGHAT and CDR2 FQNNGV. Written as DNA, the CDR3 is TGTGCCAGCAGCTTAGTTCCCAGCGGGGCACAAGAGACCCAGTACTTC. The encoded protein is CASSLVPSGAQETQYF.

The V call is TRBV30, the J call TRBJ1-2; a weak D match, TRBD1 (6 bases). With 4 bases removed from V and 4 bases from J, the gap between germline ends came to 16 bases. The CDR3 length is 14 residues. Germline values: CDR1 GTSNPN, CDR2 SVGIG (reference sequence). Here the CDR3 DNA reads TGTGCCTGGATTGGTACAGGGAGCCCCTATGGCTACACCTTC. Protein: CAWIGTGSPYGYTF.

This clonotype has ten or more counts. This chain connects TRBV20-1 to TRBJ2-5, with 8 bases fitting TRBD2. Germline V lookup: CDR1 DFQATT, CDR2 SNEGSKA (reference sequence). The CDR3 contains 15 residues. V shed 4 bases and J 4 bases; nucleotides not matched to a gene: 11. Here the CDR3 reads CSATRLGGERETQYF. CDR3 nucleotides: TGCAGTGCTACCCGGCTCGGGGGGGAGCGAGAGACCCAGTACTTC.

The chain links TRBV30 to TRBJ1-1; unclear D gene. Germline V gene lookup returns CDR1 GTSNPN and CDR2 SVGIG (reference sequence). This CDR3 is 14 amino acids long. Trimming stripped 2 bases from V and 5 bases from J, with 15 bases between. The CDR3 DNA reads TGTGCCTGGAGTCCCGGAACGGGTCGGACTGAAGCTTTCTTT. Protein sequence: CAWSPGTGRTEAFF.

This clonotype was observed many times. V usage is TRBV2 and J usage is TRBJ2-5, with a possible D match to TRBD1 (7 bases). Germline CDR1 is SNHLY and CDR2 is FYNNEI. Trimming stripped 6 bases from V and 1 base from J, with 12 bases between. The CDR3 is 14 amino acids. The CDR3 DNA sequence: TGTGCCAGCAGGGAGGGGGCTAGCCAAGAGACCCAGTACTTC. Translating it yields CASREGASQETQYF.

This clonotype was seen at least ten times. The rearrangement uses TRBV29-1 and TRBJ1-1; the D gene is possibly TRBD1 (5 bases). The V end lost 3 bases, the J end lost 6 bases, and 14 bases lay between the germline ends. Germline CDR1 and CDR2: SQVTM and ANQGSEA. There are 13 residues in the CDR3. CDR3 nucleotides: TGCAGCGTTGATTACGGGGGGACCTCTGAAGCTTTCTTT. Its protein product is CSVDYGGTSEAFF.

With regard to this clonotype: One base away lies a much larger clone, so this may be a sequencing read error. The V gene is TRBV20-1, the J gene TRBJ1-5; 7 positions agree with TRBD1. The CDR3 covers 13 residues. Germline CDR1 reads DFQATT; CDR2 reads SNEGSKA (reference sequence). The CDR3 reads CCANRDSNQPQHF. The DNA of the CDR3 is TGCTGTGCCAACCGGGACAGTAATCAGCCCCAGCATTTT.